The sequence of this T cell receptor beta chain was determined in a study of T cell responses to AZD1222 COVID-19 vaccine. Second doses were pooled across both intervals (about 4 or about 12 weeks). The study's findings and limits: Seropositive status at baseline applied to only a handful of AZD1222 recipients. Regions 160-218 and 743-854 dominated among vaccine-associated CD4 TCRs spanning spike. Females outnumbered males among donors, who were mostly white British; clonal diversity was possibly underestimated.

To note about this clone: Its antigen is unknown.

Measured with immunoSEQ multiplex PCR; TCRdb has only the in-frame clones, and not every one. The data contain approximately 210,000 clones, 90% to 95% of them singletons. V dropped 0 bases and J dropped 0; count of bases not matched to a gene: 8. Per germline, CDR1 MNHEY and CDR2 SMNVEV (reference sequence). CDR3 size: 19 residues. Material: peripheral blood, obtained 28 days after the second AZD1222 dose. This clonotype was sampled from an adult who received the AZD1222 COVID-19 vaccine. V usage is TRBV27 and J usage is TRBJ2-6, with TRBD2 matching over 7 bases. The CDR3 loop reads CASSLSPAGVGSGANVLTF. CDR3 sequence (DNA): TGTGCCAGCAGTTTATCTCCTGCGGGAGTCGGCTCTGGGGCCAACGTCCTGACTTTC. Drawing the rest from reference TRBV27 and TRBJ2-6, the complete variable domain is EAQVTQNPRYLITVTGKKLTVTCSQNMNHEYMSWYRQDPGLGLRQIYYSMNVEVTDKGDVPEGYKVSRKEKRNFPLILESPSPNQTSLYFCASSLSPAGVGSGANVLTFGAGSRLTVL.